These T cell receptor beta chains were read from a single sample in a study of beta chain features in type 1 diabetes. Data came from immunoSEQ multiplex PCR; TCRdb stores just in-frame clones and leaves some out. The profile covers some 150,000 clones, with roughly 10% appearing a single time and around 0.65% taken by the ten largest. The sequenced material came from central memory CD4+ T cells from blood. The receptors come from a woman between 40 and 55 years old in good health. Each CDR3 is given with its conserved first and last residue. A D gene is named only where the DNA matches it firmly. Rows give clone size only sometimes, using once, few, many, or a class for an expanded clone.

clone size: NA
J gene: TRBJ2-2
D gene: NA
V gene: TRBV19
CDR3 protein: CASSILGVNTGELFF
CDR3 DNA: TGTGCCAGTAGTATCCTCGGGGTTAACACCGGGGAGCTGTTTTTT

clone size: few
J gene: TRBJ2-5
D gene: NA
V gene: TRBV18
CDR3 protein: CASSSAPGHQETQYF
CDR3 DNA: TGTGCCAGCTCATCCGCACCGGGACATCAGGAGACCCAGTACTTC

clone size: few
J gene: TRBJ2-6
D gene: TRBD1
V gene: TRBV5-4
CDR3 protein: CASRPGQGILGSGANVLTF
CDR3 DNA: TGTGCCAGCAGGCCGGGACAGGGGATCTTGGGCTCTGGGGCCAACGTCCTGACTTTC

clone size: few
J gene: TRBJ2-7
D gene: TRBD2
V gene: TRBV19
CDR3 protein: CASNAGTSGSYEQYF
CDR3 DNA: TGTGCCAGTAACGCCGGGACTAGCGGCTCCTACGAGCAGTACTTC

clone size: NA
J gene: TRBJ2-2
D gene: TRBD2
V gene: TRBV5-4
CDR3 protein: CASSLASGNTGELFF
CDR3 DNA: TGTGCCAGCAGCTTAGCTAGCGGGAACACCGGGGAGCTGTTTTTT

clone size: many
J gene: TRBJ2-5
D gene: NA
V gene: TRBV19
CDR3 protein: CASSISGPGETQYF
CDR3 DNA: TGTGCCAGTAGTATCTCAGGGCCCGGGGAGACCCAGTACTTC

clone size: few
J gene: TRBJ1-5
D gene: NA
V gene: TRBV5-6
CDR3 protein: CASSLGHQPQHF
CDR3 DNA: TGTGCCAGCAGCTTGGGGCACCAGCCCCAGCATTTT

clone size: NA
J gene: TRBJ1-4
D gene: TRBD1
V gene: TRBV10-3
CDR3 protein: CASKPGQGASSTPEGLFF
CDR3 DNA: TGTGCCTCCAAACCGGGACAGGGGGCCTCATCGACCCCTGAAGGACTGTTTTTT

clone size: NA
J gene: TRBJ2-7
D gene: TRBD2
V gene: TRBV7-2
CDR3 protein: CASSRSLAGGYHEQYF
CDR3 DNA: TGTGCCAGCAGCCGGTCACTAGCGGGGGGCTATCACGAGCAGTACTTC

clone size: few
J gene: TRBJ2-3
D gene: TRBD2
V gene: TRBV2
CDR3 protein: CASSTSAGDTQYF
CDR3 DNA: TGTGCCAGCAGTACTAGCGCCGGGGATACGCAGTATTTT

clone size: few
J gene: TRBJ1-5
D gene: TRBD1
V gene: TRBV19
CDR3 protein: CATTGTGGNQPQHF
CDR3 DNA: TGTGCCACCACGGGGACAGGGGGGAATCAGCCCCAGCATTTT

clone size: once
J gene: TRBJ1-2
D gene: TRBD1
V gene: TRBV6-5
CDR3 protein: CASSTRGRGGYTF
CDR3 DNA: TGTGCCAGCTCAACGAGGGGGCGCGGTGGCTACACCTTC

clone size: NA
J gene: TRBJ2-1
D gene: NA
V gene: TRBV7-9
CDR3 protein: CASSLGSAGGAIAYNEQFF
CDR3 DNA: TGTGCCAGCAGCTTAGGGAGCGCTGGGGGGGCAATTGCCTACAATGAGCAGTTCTTC

clone size: NA
J gene: TRBJ1-6
D gene: NA
V gene: TRBV6-5
CDR3 protein: CASSYSIGDTSSPLHF
CDR3 DNA: TGTGCCAGCAGTTACTCGATAGGGGACACATCTTCACCCCTCCACTTT

clone size: many
J gene: TRBJ1-2
D gene: NA
V gene: TRBV15
CDR3 protein: CATSRHGGAYGYTF
CDR3 DNA: TGTGCCACCAGCAGACACGGGGGGGCATATGGCTACACCTTC

clone size: few
J gene: TRBJ1-2
D gene: TRBD1
V gene: TRBV5-8
CDR3 protein: CASSPEGAFEGYTF
CDR3 DNA: TGTGCCAGCAGCCCCGAGGGGGCATTTGAAGGCTACACCTTC

clone size: NA
J gene: TRBJ2-5
D gene: NA
V gene: TRBV5-4
CDR3 protein: CACTEGQQETQYF
CDR3 DNA: TGTGCCTGCACGGAGGGCCAGCAAGAGACCCAGTACTTC

clone size: few
J gene: TRBJ2-7
D gene: NA
V gene: TRBV4-1
CDR3 protein: CASSQRRNYEQYF
CDR3 DNA: TGCGCCAGCAGCCAAAGGAGAAACTACGAGCAGTACTTC

clone size: NA
J gene: TRBJ1-2
D gene: NA
V gene: TRBV23-1
CDR3 protein: CASSHAPGEGDYGYTF
CDR3 DNA: TGCGCCAGCAGCCACGCTCCTGGGGAAGGGGACTATGGCTACACCTTC

clone size: few
J gene: TRBJ2-1
D gene: TRBD1
V gene: TRBV6-5
CDR3 protein: CASSSLGQGPYNEQFF
CDR3 DNA: TGTGCCAGCAGTTCCCTAGGACAGGGTCCCTACAATGAGCAGTTCTTC

clone size: many
J gene: TRBJ1-3
D gene: NA
V gene: TRBV29-1
CDR3 protein: CSVDQGNTIYF
CDR3 DNA: TGCAGCGTTGATCAGGGAAACACCATATATTTT

clone size: few
J gene: TRBJ1-6
D gene: NA
V gene: TRBV14
CDR3 protein: CASSQDGGAALHF
CDR3 DNA: TGTGCCAGCAGCCAAGATGGGGGGGCGGCCCTCCACTTT

clone size: few
J gene: TRBJ2-5
D gene: TRBD2
V gene: TRBV7-9
CDR3 protein: CASTKERGSETQYF
CDR3 DNA: TGTGCCAGCACGAAAGAGCGGGGAAGCGAGACCCAGTACTTC

clone size: NA
J gene: TRBJ1-5
D gene: NA
V gene: TRBV10-2
CDR3 protein: CASSGNGGGIQPQHF
CDR3 DNA: TGCGCCAGCAGTGGGAACGGGGGGGGTATCCAGCCCCAGCATTTT

clone size: NA
J gene: TRBJ2-3
D gene: NA
V gene: TRBV11-2
CDR3 protein: CASSLGFSSMATDTQYF
CDR3 DNA: TGTGCCAGCAGCTTAGGGTTCAGTTCAATGGCCACAGATACGCAGTATTTT

clone size: few
J gene: TRBJ2-2
D gene: TRBD1
V gene: TRBV9
CDR3 protein: CASSVGGTGNTGELFF
CDR3 DNA: TGTGCCAGCAGCGTAGGGGGGACAGGGAACACCGGGGAGCTGTTTTTT

clone size: NA
J gene: TRBJ2-3
D gene: TRBD2
V gene: TRBV5-5
CDR3 protein: CASSPGTITDTQYF
CDR3 DNA: TGTGCCAGCAGCCCTGGGACTATCACAGATACGCAGTATTTT

clone size: many
J gene: TRBJ2-7
D gene: NA
V gene: TRBV4-3
CDR3 protein: CASSQLTDNYEQYF
CDR3 DNA: TGCGCCAGCAGCCAACTGACGGACAACTACGAGCAGTACTTC

clone size: NA
J gene: TRBJ2-1
D gene: TRBD2
V gene: TRBV6-5
CDR3 protein: CAISLGTSGDEQFF
CDR3 DNA: TGTGCCATCAGCCTTGGGACTAGCGGGGATGAGCAGTTCTTC

clone size: many
J gene: TRBJ1-2
D gene: NA
V gene: TRBV19
CDR3 protein: CASSITPQDGYTF
CDR3 DNA: TGTGCCAGTAGTATAACCCCACAGGACGGCTACACCTTC

clone size: NA
J gene: TRBJ2-5
D gene: NA
V gene: TRBV21-1
CDR3 protein: CASSKVKRGAPDAETQYF
CDR3 DNA: TGTGCCAGCAGCAAAGTTAAGCGGGGGGCCCCCGACGCAGAGACCCAGTACTTC

clone size: NA
J gene: TRBJ1-2
D gene: NA
V gene: TRBV18
CDR3 protein: CASSRNSNYGYTF
CDR3 DNA: TGTGCCAGCTCACGGAACAGCAACTATGGCTACACCTTC